The 8 T cell receptor beta chains reported below all come from one sample, sequenced in a study of monozygotic twins with inflammatory bowel disease. Following a re-call of the 5' RACE reads, TCRdb has one entry per CDR3 protein and lacks DNA. The specimen's table records under 45,000 distinct CDR3 sequences. Sequenced input: blood. These receptors were taken from a human donor with ulcerative colitis or Crohn's disease, or a healthy co-twin of an affected twin (not recorded which).

The chain couples TRBV20-1 to TRBJ2-5. Per the germline V gene, CDR1 is DFQATT and CDR2 is SNEGSKA (reference sequence). This CDR3 is 14 amino acids long. The CDR3 region is CSASAGYIQETQYF.

The chain combines TRBV20-1 with TRBJ1-5; TCRdb returns TRBD1, unconfirmable since there is no DNA. Germline V lookup: CDR1 DFQATT, CDR2 SNEGSKA (reference sequence). The CDR3 loop spans 15 amino acids. The CDR3 sequence: CSATSGGSSNQPQHF.

The chain recombines TRBV5-1 with TRBJ2-3. Germline values: CDR1 SGHRS, CDR2 YFSETQ. This CDR3 is built from 12 residues. CDR3 region: CASSLDGGTQYF.

The J gene is TRBJ1-1, the V gene TRBV12-3 or TRBV12-4; TCRdb proposes TRBD1, but this gene call is untestable without DNA. This CDR3 is 11 amino acids long. CDR3 residues: CASAGRTEAFF.

CDR3: CASSLGAGGTGANVLTF. The chain employs TRBV27 and TRBJ2-6; the D call from TCRdb, TRBD2, cannot be confirmed without DNA. The CDR3 is 17 residues long. In germline, CDR1 is MNHEY, CDR2 SMNVEV (reference sequence).

V is TRBV15 and J is TRBJ1-2; with no DNA, the TCRdb D assignment of TRBD1 cannot be verified. Germline V gene lookup returns CDR1 LNHNV and CDR2 YYDKDF (reference sequence). This CDR3 region has 15 residues. Here the CDR3 reads CATSRDPGKFYGYTF.

The gene calls are TRBV20-1 and TRBJ2-5; the D gene TCRdb calls, TRBD2, cannot be checked with no DNA. This CDR3 is built from 14 residues. From germline, CDR1 is DFQATT and CDR2 SNEGSKA (reference sequence). CDR3 protein: CSARLPGGQETQYF.

The chain has TRBV3-1 and TRBJ1-6. CDR1 LGHDT and CDR2 YNNKEL come from the germline V gene (reference sequence). This CDR3 is 15 amino acids long. The CDR3 reads CASSTDGLENSPLHF.